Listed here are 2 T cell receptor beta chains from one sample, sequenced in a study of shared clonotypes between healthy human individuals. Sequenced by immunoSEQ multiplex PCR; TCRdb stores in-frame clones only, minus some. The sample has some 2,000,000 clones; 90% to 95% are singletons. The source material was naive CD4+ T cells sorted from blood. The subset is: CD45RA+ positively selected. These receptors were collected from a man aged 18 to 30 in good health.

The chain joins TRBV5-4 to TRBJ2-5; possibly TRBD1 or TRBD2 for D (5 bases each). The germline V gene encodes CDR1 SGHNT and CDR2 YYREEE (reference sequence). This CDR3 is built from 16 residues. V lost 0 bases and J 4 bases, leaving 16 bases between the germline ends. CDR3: CASSLGGGGPTETQYF. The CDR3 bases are TGTGCCAGCAGCTTGGGAGGTGGGGGACCCACAGAGACCCAGTACTTC.

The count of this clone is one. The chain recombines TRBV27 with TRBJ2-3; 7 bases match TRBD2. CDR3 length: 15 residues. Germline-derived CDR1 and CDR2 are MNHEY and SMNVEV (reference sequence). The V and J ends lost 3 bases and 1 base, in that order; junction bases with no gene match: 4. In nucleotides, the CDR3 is TGTGCCAGCAGTTTGGGGGGGTACGGCACAGATACGCAGTATTTT. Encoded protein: CASSLGGYGTDTQYF.